Included here is one TCR beta chain sequence, with context. Generated by immunoSEQ multiplex PCR, the TCRdb table keeps only in-frame clones and is missing some. This sample yields approximately 100,000 clones, of which 90% to 95% are seen a single time; over 40% belongs to the top ten. These data belong to a study of T cell responses to AZD1222 COVID-19 vaccine. Germline V CDR1 and CDR2: SNHLY, FYNNEI. Deletions cut 4 bases from V and 4 bases from J, with 11 bases between. The CDR3 consists of 13 residues. The sequence was obtained from an adult in good health. This sequence joins TRBV2 and TRBJ2-7; D might be TRBD2 (6 bases). Sequenced here: peripheral blood, sampled on day 0 of AZD1222 vaccination. The CDR3: CASSAGGSYEQYF. For the CDR3, the DNA is TGTGCCAGCAGTGCCGGGGGTTCATACGAGCAGTACTTC. The full variable domain, its missing parts supplied by reference TRBV2 and TRBJ2-7, is EPEVTQTPSHQVTQMGQEVILRCVPISNHLYFYWYRQILGQKVEFLVSFYNNEISEKSEIFDDQFSVERPDGSNFTLKIRSTKLEDSAMYFCASSAGGSYEQYFGPGTRLTVT.